This entry concerns a single T cell receptor (beta chain). The data derive from a study of blood T cell repertoires in COVID-19. Study overall: Donors in the United States, Italy and Spain gave samples during acute or convalescent COVID-19.

CDR3 size: 14 residues. The germline V and J ends were trimmed by 0 bases and 1 base, with 6 bases remaining between them. Germline V gene sequence: CDR1 SGHRS, CDR2 YFSETQ. Profiling relied on immunoSEQ multiplex PCR, and the TCRdb table lists in-frame clones only, not all of them. The data show 140,000 to 150,000 clones, 84% seen once. The clonotype comes from a woman aged 45-65 years who had been exposed to COVID-19. Sequenced material: PBMCs or T cells enriched from blood (not recorded which). The chain carries TRBV5-1 and TRBJ2-3; no clear D. CDR3 residues: CASSLEPGTDTQYF. As DNA, the CDR3 is TGCGCCAGCAGCTTGGAGCCGGGCACAGATACGCAGTATTTT.